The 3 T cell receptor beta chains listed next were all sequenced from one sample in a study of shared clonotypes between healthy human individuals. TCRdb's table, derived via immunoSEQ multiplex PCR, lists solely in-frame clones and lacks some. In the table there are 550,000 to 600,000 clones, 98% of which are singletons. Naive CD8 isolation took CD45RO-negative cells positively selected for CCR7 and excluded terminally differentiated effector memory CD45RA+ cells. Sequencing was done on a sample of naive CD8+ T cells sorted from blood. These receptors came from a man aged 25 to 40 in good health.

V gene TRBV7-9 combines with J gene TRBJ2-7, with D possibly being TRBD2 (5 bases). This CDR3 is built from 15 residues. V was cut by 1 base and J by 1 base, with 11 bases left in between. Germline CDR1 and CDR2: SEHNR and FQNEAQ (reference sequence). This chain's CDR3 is CASSLGSTGSYEQYF. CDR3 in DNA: TGTGCCAGCAGCTTAGGTTCCACGGGGTCCTACGAGCAGTACTTC.

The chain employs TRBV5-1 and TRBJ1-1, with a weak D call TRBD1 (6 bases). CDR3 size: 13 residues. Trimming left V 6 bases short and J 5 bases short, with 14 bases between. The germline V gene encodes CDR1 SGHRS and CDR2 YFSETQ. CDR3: CASNRDQGTEAFF. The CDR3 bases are TGCGCCAGCAACAGGGACCAAGGGACTGAAGCTTTCTTT.

The CDR3 spells CASSPRFSTYEQYF. Written as DNA, the CDR3 is TGCGCCAGCAGCCCTCGGTTCAGTACCTACGAGCAGTACTTC. The chain uses TRBV4-1 and TRBJ2-7; D is undetermined. Looked up from germline, CDR1 is MGHRA and CDR2 is YSYEKL. The V end was cut by 4 bases, the J end by 2 bases, with 12 bases between. This CDR3 has 14 residues.